This T cell receptor (beta chain) appears in the sequencing data of a study of regulatory T cells in long-lasting Graves disease. TCR beta libraries were built with iRepertoire HTBI primers and Arm-PCR of CDR3 regions. Via MiXCR, TCRdb re-called the multiplex PCR reads, giving one row per CDR3 protein. The sample holds about 400,000 distinct CDR3 sequences, roughly 16% seen once. This clonotype has only a few counts. Time point described: newly diagnosed GD, antithyroid drugs for less than 3 months. Generation of the TCR library employed RNA extracted from PBMCs. Trimming removed 4 bases from V and 2 bases from J, with 27 bases in between. Germline V lookup: CDR1 SEHNR, CDR2 FQNEAQ (reference sequence). The CDR3 consists of 19 residues. The same sample was also used in a study of T cells in Graves' hyperthyroidism and ophthalmopathy.

This receptor was obtained from a woman under 30 with Graves disease. This specimen was peripheral blood mononuclear cells (PBMCs), taken at new diagnosis, from a patient treated with antithyroid drugs. The chain has TRBV7-9 and TRBJ2-7; TRBD1 might be the D (6 bases). Here the CDR3 reads CASSSPYTDRLVGPYEQYF. The CDR3 bases are TGTGCCAGCAGCTCGCCCTACACCGACAGGCTGGTGGGTCCCTACGAGCAGTACTTC.